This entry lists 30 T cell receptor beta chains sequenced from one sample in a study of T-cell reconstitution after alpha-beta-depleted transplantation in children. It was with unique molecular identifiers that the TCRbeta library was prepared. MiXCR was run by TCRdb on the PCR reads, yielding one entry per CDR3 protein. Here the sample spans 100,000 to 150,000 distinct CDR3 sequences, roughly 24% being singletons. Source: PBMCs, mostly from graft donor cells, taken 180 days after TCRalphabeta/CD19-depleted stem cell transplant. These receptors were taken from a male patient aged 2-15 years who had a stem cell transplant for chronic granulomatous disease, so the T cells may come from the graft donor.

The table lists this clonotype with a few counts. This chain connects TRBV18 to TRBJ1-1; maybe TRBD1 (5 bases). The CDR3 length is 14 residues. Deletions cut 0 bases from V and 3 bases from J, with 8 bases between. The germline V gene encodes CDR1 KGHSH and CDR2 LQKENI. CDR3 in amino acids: CASSPPEGYTEAFF. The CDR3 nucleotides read TGTGCCAGCTCACCACCGGAGGGGTACACTGAAGCTTTCTTT.

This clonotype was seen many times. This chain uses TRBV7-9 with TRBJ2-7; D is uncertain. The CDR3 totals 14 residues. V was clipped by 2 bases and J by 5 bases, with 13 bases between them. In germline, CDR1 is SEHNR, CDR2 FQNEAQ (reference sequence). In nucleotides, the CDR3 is TGTGCCAGCAGCTTACGAAGGACCGCTGACGAGCAGTACTTC. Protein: CASSLRRTADEQYF.

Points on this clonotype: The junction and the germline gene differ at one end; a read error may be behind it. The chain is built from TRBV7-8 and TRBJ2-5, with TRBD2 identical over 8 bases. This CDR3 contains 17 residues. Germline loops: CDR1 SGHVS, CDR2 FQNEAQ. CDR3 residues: CASSFISGGDHQETQYF. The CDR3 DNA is TGTGCCAGCAGCTTCATAAGCGGGGGAGACCACCAGGAGACCCAGTACTTC.

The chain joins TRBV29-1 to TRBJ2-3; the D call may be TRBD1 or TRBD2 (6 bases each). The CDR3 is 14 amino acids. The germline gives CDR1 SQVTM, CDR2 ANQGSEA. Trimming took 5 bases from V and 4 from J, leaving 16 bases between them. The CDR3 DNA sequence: TGCAGCGTTTTAAGGGGGGTTAATGCAGATACGCAGTATTTT. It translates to CSVLRGVNADTQYF.

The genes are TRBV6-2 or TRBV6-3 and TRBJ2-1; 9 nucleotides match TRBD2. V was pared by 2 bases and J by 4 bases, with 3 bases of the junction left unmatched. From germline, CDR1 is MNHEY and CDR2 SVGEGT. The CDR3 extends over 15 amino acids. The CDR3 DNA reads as TGTGCCAGCAGTTACGATAGCGGGGGTTACAATGAGCAGTTCTTC. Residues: CASSYDSGGYNEQFF.

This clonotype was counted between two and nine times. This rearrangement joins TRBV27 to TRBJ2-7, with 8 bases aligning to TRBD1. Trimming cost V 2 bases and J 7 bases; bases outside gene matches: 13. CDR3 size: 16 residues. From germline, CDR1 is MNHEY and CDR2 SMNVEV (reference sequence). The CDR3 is CASSLQGARVMDEQYF. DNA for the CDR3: TGTGCCAGCAGTTTACAGGGGGCGCGAGTAATGGATGAGCAGTACTTC.

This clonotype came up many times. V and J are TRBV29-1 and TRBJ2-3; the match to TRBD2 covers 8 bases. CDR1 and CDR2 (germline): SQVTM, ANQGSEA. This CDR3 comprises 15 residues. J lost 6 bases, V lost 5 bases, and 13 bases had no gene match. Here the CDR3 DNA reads TGCAGCGTTCAAAGGAACAGCGGGAGTTTGGATACGCAGTATTTT. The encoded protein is CSVQRNSGSLDTQYF.

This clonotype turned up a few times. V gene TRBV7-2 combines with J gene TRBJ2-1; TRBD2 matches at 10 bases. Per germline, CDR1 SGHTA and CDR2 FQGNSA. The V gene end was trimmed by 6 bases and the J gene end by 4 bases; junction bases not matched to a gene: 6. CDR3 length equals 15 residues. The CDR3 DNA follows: TGTGCCAGCAGTACCGGGACTAGCGCATACAATGAGCAGTTCTTC. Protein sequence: CASSTGTSAYNEQFF.

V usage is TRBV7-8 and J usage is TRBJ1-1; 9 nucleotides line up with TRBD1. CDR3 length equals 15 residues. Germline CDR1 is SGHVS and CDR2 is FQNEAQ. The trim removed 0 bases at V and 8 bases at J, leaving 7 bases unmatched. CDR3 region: CASSLARTGVAEAFF. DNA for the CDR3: TGTGCCAGCAGCTTAGCACGGACAGGGGTTGCAGAAGCTTTCTTT.

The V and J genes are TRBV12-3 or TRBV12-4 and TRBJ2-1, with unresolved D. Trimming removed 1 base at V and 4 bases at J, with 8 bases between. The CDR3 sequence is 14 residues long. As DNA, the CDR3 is TGTGCCAGCAGTTTAGTAGCCCCTTACAATGAGCAGTTCTTC. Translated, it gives CASSLVAPYNEQFF.

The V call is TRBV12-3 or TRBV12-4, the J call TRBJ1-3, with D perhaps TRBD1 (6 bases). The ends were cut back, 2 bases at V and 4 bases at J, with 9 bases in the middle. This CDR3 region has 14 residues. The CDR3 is CASSLQGRGNTIYF. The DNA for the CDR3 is TGTGCCAGCAGTTTACAGGGGAGAGGAAACACCATATATTTT.

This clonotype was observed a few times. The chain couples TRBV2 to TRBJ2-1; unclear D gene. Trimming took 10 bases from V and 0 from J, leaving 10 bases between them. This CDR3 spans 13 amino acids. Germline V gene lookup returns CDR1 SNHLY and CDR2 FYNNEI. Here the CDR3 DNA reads TGTGCCACAACTCAGAGCTCCTACAATGAGCAGTTCTTC. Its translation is CATTQSSYNEQFF.

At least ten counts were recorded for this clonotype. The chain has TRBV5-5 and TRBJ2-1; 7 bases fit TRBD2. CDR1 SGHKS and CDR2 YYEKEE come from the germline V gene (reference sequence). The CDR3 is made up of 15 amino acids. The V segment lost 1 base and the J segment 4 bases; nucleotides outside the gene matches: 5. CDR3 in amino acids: CASSLRSGVYNEQFF. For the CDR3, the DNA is TGTGCCAGCAGCTTGAGGAGCGGGGTTTACAATGAGCAGTTCTTC.

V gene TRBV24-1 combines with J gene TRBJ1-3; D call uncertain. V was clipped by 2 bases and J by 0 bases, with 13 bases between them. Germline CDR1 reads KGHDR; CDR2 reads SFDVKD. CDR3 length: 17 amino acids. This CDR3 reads CATSDYAGRHSGNTIYF. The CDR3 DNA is TGTGCCACCAGTGATTATGCAGGCCGGCACTCTGGAAACACCATATATTTT.

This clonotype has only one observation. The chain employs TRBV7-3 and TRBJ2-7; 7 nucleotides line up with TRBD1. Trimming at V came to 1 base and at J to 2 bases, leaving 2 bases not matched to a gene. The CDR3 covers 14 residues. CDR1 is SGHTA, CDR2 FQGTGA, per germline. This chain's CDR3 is CASSLKGAPYEQYF. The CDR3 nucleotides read TGTGCCAGCAGCTTAAAGGGGGCCCCCTACGAGCAGTACTTC. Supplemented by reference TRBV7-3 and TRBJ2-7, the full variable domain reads GAGVSQTPSNKVTEKGKYVELRCDPISGHTALYWYRQSLGQGPEFLIYFQGTGAADDSGLPNDRFFAVRPEGSVSTLKIQRTERGDSAVYLCASSLKGAPYEQYFGPGTRLTVT.

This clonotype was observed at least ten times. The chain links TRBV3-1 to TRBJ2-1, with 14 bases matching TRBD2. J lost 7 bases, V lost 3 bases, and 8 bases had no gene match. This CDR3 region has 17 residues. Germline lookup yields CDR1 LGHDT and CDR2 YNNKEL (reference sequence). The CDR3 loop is CASSQTTSGGALNEQFF. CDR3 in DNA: TGTGCCAGCAGCCAGACGACTAGCGGGGGGGCTTTGAATGAGCAGTTCTTC.

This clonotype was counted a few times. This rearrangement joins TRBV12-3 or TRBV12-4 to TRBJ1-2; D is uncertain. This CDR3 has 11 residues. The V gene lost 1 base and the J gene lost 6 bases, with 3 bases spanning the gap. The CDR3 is CASSLGHGYTF. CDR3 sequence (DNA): TGTGCCAGCAGTTTAGGCCATGGCTACACCTTC.

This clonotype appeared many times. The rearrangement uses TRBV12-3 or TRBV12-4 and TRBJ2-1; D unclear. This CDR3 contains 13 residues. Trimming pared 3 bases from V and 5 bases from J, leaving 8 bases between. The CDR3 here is CASSFLGHNEQFF. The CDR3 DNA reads TGTGCCAGCAGTTTCCTCGGTCACAATGAGCAGTTCTTC.

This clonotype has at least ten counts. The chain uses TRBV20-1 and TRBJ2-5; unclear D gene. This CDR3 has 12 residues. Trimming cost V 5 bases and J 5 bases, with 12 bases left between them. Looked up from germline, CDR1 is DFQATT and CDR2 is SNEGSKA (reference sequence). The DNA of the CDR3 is TGCAGTGCTTGGACCAGCCCGGAGACCCAGTACTTC. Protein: CSAWTSPETQYF.

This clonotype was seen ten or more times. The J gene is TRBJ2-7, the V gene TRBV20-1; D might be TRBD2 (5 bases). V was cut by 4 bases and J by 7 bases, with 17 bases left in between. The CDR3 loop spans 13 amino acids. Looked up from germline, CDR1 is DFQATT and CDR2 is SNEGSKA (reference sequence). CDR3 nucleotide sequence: TGCAGTGCTACCCCTAGCCCTACTCCGGAGCAGTACTTC. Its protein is CSATPSPTPEQYF.

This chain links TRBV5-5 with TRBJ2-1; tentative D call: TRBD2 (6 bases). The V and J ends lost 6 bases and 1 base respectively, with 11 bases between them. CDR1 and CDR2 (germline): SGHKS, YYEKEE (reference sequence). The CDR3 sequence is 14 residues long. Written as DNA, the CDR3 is TGTGCCAGCATGCTACGGGAGTCCTACAATGAGCAGTTCTTC. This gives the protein CASMLRESYNEQFF.

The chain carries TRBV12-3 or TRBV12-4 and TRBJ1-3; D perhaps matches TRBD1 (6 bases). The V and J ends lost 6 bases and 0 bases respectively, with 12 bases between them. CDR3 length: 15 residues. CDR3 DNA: TGTGCCAGCAGACTTGGAGGGGGCTCTGGAAACACCATATATTTT. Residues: CASRLGGGSGNTIYF.

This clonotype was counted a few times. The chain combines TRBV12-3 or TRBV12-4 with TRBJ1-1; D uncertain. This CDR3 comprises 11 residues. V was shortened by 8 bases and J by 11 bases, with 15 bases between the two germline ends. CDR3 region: CASGVSFRAFF. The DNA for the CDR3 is TGTGCCAGCGGAGTCTCTTTTCGCGCTTTCTTT.

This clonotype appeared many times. The CDR3 DNA reads as TGCAGTGCTAGTTGGATCGGGAAGTACCAAGAGACCCAGTACTTC. Translation: CSASWIGKYQETQYF. The rearrangement uses TRBV20-1 and TRBJ2-5, with TRBD2 as a possible D gene (5 bases). CDR1 DFQATT and CDR2 SNEGSKA come from the germline V gene (reference sequence). Between the trimmed V and J ends, which lost 3 bases and 0 bases, there was a span of 14 bases. The CDR3 spans 15 residues.

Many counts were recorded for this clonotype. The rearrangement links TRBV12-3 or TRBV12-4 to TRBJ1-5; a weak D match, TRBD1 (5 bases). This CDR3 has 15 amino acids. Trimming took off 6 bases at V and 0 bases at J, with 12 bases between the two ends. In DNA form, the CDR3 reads TGTGCCAGCAGGGCAGGGTTGAATAGCAATCAGCCCCAGCATTTT. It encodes CASRAGLNSNQPQHF.

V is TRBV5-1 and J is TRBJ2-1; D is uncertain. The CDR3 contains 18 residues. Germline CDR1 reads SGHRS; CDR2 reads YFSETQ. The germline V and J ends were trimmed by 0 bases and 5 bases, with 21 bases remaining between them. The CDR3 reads CASSLAAFDLLVHNEQFF. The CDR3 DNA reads TGCGCCAGCAGCTTGGCCGCTTTTGACCTACTTGTCCACAATGAGCAGTTCTTC.

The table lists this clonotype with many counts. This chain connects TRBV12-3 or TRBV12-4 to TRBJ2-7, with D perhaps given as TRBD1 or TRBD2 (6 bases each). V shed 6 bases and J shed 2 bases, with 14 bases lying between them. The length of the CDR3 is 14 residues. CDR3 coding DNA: TGTGCCAGCAGGGAACAGGGAGGCCCCTACGAGCAGTACTTC. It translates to CASREQGGPYEQYF.

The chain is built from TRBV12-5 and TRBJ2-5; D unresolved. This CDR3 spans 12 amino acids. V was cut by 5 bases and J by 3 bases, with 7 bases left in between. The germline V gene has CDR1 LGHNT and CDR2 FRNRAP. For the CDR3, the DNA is TGTGCTAGTGGTGGGATCGAAGAGACCCAGTACTTC. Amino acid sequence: CASGGIEETQYF.

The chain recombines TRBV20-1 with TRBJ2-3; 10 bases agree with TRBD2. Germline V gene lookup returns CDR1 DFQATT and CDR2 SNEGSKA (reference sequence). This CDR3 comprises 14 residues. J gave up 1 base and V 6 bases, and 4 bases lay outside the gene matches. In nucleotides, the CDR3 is TGCAGTGCACCCGGGACTAGCGGCACAGATACGCAGTATTTT. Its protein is CSAPGTSGTDTQYF.

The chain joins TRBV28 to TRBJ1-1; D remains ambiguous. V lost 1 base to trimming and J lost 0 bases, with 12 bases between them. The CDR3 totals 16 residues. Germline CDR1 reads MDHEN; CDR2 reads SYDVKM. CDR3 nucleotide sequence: TGTGCCAGCAGTTTATCCTCTGGAGGGATGAACACTGAAGCTTTCTTT. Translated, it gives CASSLSSGGMNTEAFF.